This TCR beta chain was profiled in a study of cytomegalovirus exposure and HLA in healthy donors. Findings of the study overall: Using the classifier, cytomegalovirus status was reportedly diagnosed with high specificity and sensitivity.

On this clone: Its antigen remains unidentified.

The CDR3 has 16 amino acids. Germline CDR1 SGHVS, CDR2 FQNEAQ. V dropped 8 bases and J dropped 6; count of bases not matched to a gene: 10. Primers: 60 Vbeta forward and 13 Jbeta reverse. Clones were read by immunoSEQ multiplex PCR, and TCRdb kept only the in-frame ones, dropping some. The sample holds some 150,000 clones, over 70% seen once. The sequencing input was PBMCs. The V gene is TRBV7-8, the J gene TRBJ2-3; 14 positions match TRBD2. The sequence came from a male donor in good health and CMV-seronegative. The CDR3 here is CASGGLAGERSDTQYF. Written as DNA, the CDR3 is TGTGCCAGCGGGGGACTAGCGGGAGAAAGGTCGGATACGCAGTATTTT.